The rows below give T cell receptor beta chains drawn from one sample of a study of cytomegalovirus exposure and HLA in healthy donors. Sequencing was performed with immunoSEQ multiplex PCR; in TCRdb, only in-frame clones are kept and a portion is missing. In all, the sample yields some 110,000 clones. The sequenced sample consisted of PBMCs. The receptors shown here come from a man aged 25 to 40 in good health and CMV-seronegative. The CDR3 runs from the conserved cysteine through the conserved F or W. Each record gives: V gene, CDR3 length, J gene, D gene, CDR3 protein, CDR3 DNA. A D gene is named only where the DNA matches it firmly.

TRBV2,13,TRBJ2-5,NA,CASSGGQMGAQYF,TGTGCCAGCAGTGGGGGGCAGATGGGGGCCCAGTACTTC
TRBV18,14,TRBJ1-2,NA,CASSRGVDEGGYTF,TGTGCCAGCTCACGGGGGGTCGACGAGGGTGGCTACACCTTC
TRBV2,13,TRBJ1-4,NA,CASSGQTNEKLFF,TGTGCCAGCAGTGGACAGACTAATGAAAAACTGTTTTTT
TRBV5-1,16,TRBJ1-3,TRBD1,CASSLPGGAEGNTIYF,TGCGCCAGCAGCTTACCAGGGGGCGCGGAAGGAAACACCATATATTTT
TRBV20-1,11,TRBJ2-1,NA,CSASTEDEQFF,TGCAGTGCTAGTACGGAGGATGAGCAGTTCTTC
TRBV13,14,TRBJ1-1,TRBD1,CASSTGTENTEAFF,TGTGCCAGCAGCACCGGGACAGAGAACACTGAAGCTTTCTTT
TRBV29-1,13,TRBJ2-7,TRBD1,CSVEDRDRVEQYF,TGCAGCGTTGAAGACCGGGACAGGGTTGAGCAGTACTTC
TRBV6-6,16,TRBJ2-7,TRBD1,CASSYPGTGGFYEQYF,TGTGCCAGCAGTTACCCGGGGACAGGGGGTTTCTACGAGCAGTACTTC
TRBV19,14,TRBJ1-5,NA,CASSIGLLNQPQHF,TGTGCCAGTAGTATAGGGCTGCTCAATCAGCCCCAGCATTTT
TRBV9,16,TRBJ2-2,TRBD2,CASSGRSSGPTGELFF,TGTGCCAGCAGCGGTCGCAGTAGCGGGCCCACCGGGGAGCTGTTTTTT
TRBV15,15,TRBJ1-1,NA,CATSRYRLLNTEAFF,TGTGCCACCAGCAGATACAGGCTGTTGAACACTGAAGCTTTCTTT
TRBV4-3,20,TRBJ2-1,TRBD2,CASSQDLGKRASGRVNEQFF,TGCGCCAGCAGCCAAGACCTAGGGAAGCGGGCTAGCGGGAGGGTCAATGAGCAGTTCTTC
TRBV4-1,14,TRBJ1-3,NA,CASSTGSLGNTIYF,TGCGCCAGCAGCACAGGGTCTCTTGGAAACACCATATATTTT
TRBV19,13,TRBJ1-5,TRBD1,CASRNRGDQPQHF,TGTGCCAGTAGGAACAGGGGGGATCAGCCCCAGCATTTT
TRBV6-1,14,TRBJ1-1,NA,CASSEASGYTEAFF,TGTGCCAGCAGTGAAGCGTCAGGCTACACTGAAGCTTTCTTT
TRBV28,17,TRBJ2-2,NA,CASSPVLAGSNTGELFF,TGTGCCAGCAGTCCTGTCTTGGCAGGCTCGAACACCGGGGAGCTGTTTTTT
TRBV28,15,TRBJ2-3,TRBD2,CASSPPGLSTDTQYF,TGTGCCAGCAGTCCCCCGGGACTAAGCACAGATACGCAGTATTTT
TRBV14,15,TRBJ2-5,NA,CASSQAGAAKETQYF,TGTGCCAGCAGCCAGGCGGGGGCTGCGAAAGAGACCCAGTACTTC
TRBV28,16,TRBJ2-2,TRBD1,CASSHPPTGAPGELFF,TGTGCCAGCAGTCACCCGCCGACAGGGGCCCCCGGGGAGCTGTTTTTT
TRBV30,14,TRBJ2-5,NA,CAWSVRHLQETQYF,TGTGCCTGGAGTGTCAGACACCTCCAAGAGACCCAGTACTTC
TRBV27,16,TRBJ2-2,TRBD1,CASSLWTGVNTGELFF,TGTGCCAGCAGTTTATGGACAGGGGTGAACACCGGGGAGCTGTTTTTT
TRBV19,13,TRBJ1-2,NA,CASSIKGSRGYTF,TGTGCCAGTAGTATAAAGGGGTCGCGGGGCTACACCTTC
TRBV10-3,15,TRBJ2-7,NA,CAISDAGAASYEQYF,TGTGCCATCAGTGATGCGGGTGCCGCTTCCTACGAGCAGTACTTC
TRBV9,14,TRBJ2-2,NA,CASSSGLNTGELFF,TGTGCCAGCAGCTCTGGACTAAACACCGGGGAGCTGTTTTTT
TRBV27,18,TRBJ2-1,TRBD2,CASSSLGWEWSGINEQFF,TGTGCCTCCAGCAGTTTGGGGTGGGAGTGGAGCGGGATAAATGAGCAGTTCTTC
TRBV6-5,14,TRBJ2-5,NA,CASSTNSGFGTQYF,TGTGCCAGCAGCACCAACAGTGGCTTTGGGACCCAGTACTTC
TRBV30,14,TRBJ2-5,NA,CAWRRGRGEETQYF,TGTGCCTGGAGAAGGGGGAGGGGAGAGGAGACCCAGTACTTC
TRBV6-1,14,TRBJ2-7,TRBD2,CASIAGVHSYEQYF,TGTGCCAGCATAGCGGGAGTTCATTCCTACGAGCAGTACTTC
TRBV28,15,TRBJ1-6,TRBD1,CASSFITGGDSPLHF,TGTGCCAGCAGTTTCATCACAGGGGGCGATTCACCCCTCCACTTT
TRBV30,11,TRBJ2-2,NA,CARLNTGELFF,TGTGCCCGACTTAACACCGGGGAGCTGTTTTTT
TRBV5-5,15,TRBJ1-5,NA,CASSDGQMSNQPQHF,TGTGCTAGCAGCGACGGACAGATGAGCAATCAGCCCCAGCATTTT
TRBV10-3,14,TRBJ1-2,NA,CAITQRTAIYGYTF,TGTGCCATCACCCAGAGGACAGCAATCTATGGCTACACCTTC
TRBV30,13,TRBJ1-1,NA,CAWSEQSGTEAFF,TGTGCCTGGTCGGAGCAAAGTGGGACTGAAGCTTTCTTT
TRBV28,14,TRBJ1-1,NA,CASSTEGLNTEAFF,TGTGCCAGCAGCACTGAGGGCTTGAACACTGAAGCTTTCTTT
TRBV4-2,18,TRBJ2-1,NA,CASSQETRETYVNNEQFF,TGTGCCAGCAGCCAAGAAACCCGGGAGACTTATGTGAACAATGAGCAGTTCTTC
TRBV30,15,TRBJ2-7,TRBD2,CAWKLGGRSSYEQYF,TGTGCCTGGAAATTAGGCGGGAGGAGCTCCTACGAGCAGTACTTC
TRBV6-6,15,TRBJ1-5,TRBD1,CASSGADRGFQPQHF,TGTGCCAGCAGTGGGGCCGACAGGGGGTTTCAGCCCCAGCATTTT
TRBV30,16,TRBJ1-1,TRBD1,CAWSYRPGQGSTEAFF,TGTGCCTGGAGTTACCGCCCGGGACAGGGGAGCACTGAAGCTTTCTTT